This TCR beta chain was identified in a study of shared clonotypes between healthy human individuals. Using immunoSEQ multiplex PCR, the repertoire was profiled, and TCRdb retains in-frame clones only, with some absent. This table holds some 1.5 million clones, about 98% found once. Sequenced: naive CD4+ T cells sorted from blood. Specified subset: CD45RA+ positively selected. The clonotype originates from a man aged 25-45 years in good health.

The CDR3: CASSYRGPPYEQYF. As DNA, the CDR3 is TGTGCCAGCAGTTACAGGGGGCCCCCCTACGAGCAGTACTTC. This rearrangement joins TRBV27 to TRBJ2-7, with TRBD1 identical over 9 bases. V lost 4 bases to trimming and J lost 2 bases; unmatched junction nucleotides: 3. From germline, CDR1 is MNHEY and CDR2 SMNVEV (reference sequence). The CDR3 is made up of 14 amino acids.